This TCR beta chain was documented in a study of monozygotic twins with inflammatory bowel disease. Each sample had eight separate cDNA synthesis reactions. Reanalyzing the 5' RACE reads, TCRdb keeps one entry per CDR3 protein, without DNA. This sample contains more than 300,000 distinct CDR3 sequences. Worth noting for this clonotype: Its antigen is undetermined.

The study, taken as a whole, reports: The analysis failed to separate different T cell subtypes. Clonotype sharing was lower in IBD patients than healthy twins, most markedly with disease activity. Varied immunosuppressive treatments among patients may have increased repertoire variability.

CDR3 length equals 19 residues. The germline CDR1 and CDR2 sequences are LGHNA and YNFKEQ. The receptor was derived from a human donor with ulcerative colitis or Crohn's disease, or a healthy co-twin of an affected twin (not recorded which). The source material was blood. The chain links TRBV4-2 to TRBJ2-5; the TCRdb call, TRBD2, lacks DNA for checking. CDR3 amino acids: CASSQEISLSTSGKETQYF.